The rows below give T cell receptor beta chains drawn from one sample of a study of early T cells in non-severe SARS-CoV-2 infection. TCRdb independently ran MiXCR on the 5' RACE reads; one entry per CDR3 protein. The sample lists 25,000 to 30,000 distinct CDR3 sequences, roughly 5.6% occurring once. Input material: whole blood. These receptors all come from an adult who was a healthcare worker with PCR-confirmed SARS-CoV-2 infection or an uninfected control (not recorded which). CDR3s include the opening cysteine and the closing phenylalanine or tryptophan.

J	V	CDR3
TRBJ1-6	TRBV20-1	CSARTTGPRAPLHF
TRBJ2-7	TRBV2	CASRGLAEQYF
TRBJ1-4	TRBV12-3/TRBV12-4	CASSGSVSHLTNEKLFF
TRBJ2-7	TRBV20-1	CSAQTAYRGLYEQYF
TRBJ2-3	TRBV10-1	CASSELGTQTDTQYF
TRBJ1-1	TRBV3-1	CASSPRDTWGTEAFF
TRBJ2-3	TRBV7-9	CASSLDGQSTDTQYF
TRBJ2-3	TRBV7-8	CASSLGALLATDTQYF
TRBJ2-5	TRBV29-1	CSVEIETQYF
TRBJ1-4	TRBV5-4	CASSLDSGGYEKLFF
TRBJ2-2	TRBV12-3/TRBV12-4	CASKKQGAYYTGELFF
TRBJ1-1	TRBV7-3	CASSLGGGINARAFF
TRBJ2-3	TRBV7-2	CASSHGTSGGTDTQYF